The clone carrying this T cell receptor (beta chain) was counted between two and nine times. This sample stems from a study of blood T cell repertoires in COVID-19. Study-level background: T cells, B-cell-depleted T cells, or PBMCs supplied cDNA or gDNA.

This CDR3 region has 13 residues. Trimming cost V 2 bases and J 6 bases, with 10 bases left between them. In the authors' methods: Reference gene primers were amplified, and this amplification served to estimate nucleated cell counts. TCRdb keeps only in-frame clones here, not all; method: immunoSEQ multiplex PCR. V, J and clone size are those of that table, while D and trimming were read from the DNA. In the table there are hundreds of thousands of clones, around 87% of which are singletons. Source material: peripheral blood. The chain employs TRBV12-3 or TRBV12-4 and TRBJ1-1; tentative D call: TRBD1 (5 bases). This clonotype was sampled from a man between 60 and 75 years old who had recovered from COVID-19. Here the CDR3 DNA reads TGTGCCAGCAGTTTATCGGGGGTCGCTGAAGCTTTCTTT. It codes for CASSLSGVAEAFF.